The next 31 T cell receptor beta chains were all read from a single sample in a study of T cells in Graves' hyperthyroidism and ophthalmopathy. RNA transcripts yielded amplified TCR beta CDR3 regions. An initial round of RT-PCR targeting the TCR CDR3 relied on the HTBI primer set. TCRdb re-derived calls from the multiplex PCR reads in MiXCR, one entry per CDR3 protein. This table holds 500,000 to 750,000 distinct CDR3 sequences, about a sixth found once. Input material: blood. The receptors here all came from a woman in her thirties with Graves' hyperthyroidism.

This clonotype occurred many times. The chain recombines TRBV10-3 with TRBJ2-7, with 13 bases lining up with TRBD2. The ends lost 10 bases at V and 3 bases at J; junction bases unmatched: 6. This CDR3 is built from 14 residues. CDR1 and CDR2 from the germline V gene are ENHRY and SYGVKD. CDR3 in amino acids: CATKLAGGLYEQYF. The CDR3 bases are TGTGCCACCAAACTAGCGGGAGGGCTCTACGAGCAGTACTTC.

In this sample, this clonotype turned up a few times. The chain recombines TRBV7-2 with TRBJ2-7; 11 positions match TRBD1. Germline assignment: CDR1 SGHTA and CDR2 FQGNSA. This CDR3 contains 15 residues. V gave up 5 bases and J gave up 7 bases; unmatched junction bases: 10. CDR3 bases: TGTGCCAGCAGCGGACAGGGGGCCGGTTGGGAGGAGCAGTACTTC. It yields the protein CASSGQGAGWEEQYF.

The sample holds many counts of this clonotype. The chain is built from TRBV20-1 and TRBJ2-7; D may be TRBD2 (7 bases). The CDR3 length is 18 residues. Per the germline V gene, CDR1 is DFQATT and CDR2 is SNEGSKA (reference sequence). V was pared by 1 base and J by 2 bases, with 24 bases between. CDR3 bases: TGCAGTGCTAGAGCCGGGGGGCGGTTCTCCAGCGGGACCTACGAGCAGTACTTC. It encodes CSARAGGRFSSGTYEQYF.

A few counts support this clonotype. The J gene is TRBJ2-7, the V gene TRBV6-5; 9 bases are shared with TRBD2. In germline, CDR1 is MNHEY, CDR2 SVGAGI. CDR3 length equals 15 residues. Losses at the gene ends were 2 bases for V and 2 bases for J; bases not matched to a gene: 4. The CDR3 region is CASSYRGGRAYEQYF. The CDR3 region has the DNA TGTGCCAGCAGTTACAGGGGCGGGAGGGCCTACGAGCAGTACTTC.

This clonotype was recorded at least ten times. This chain connects TRBV20-1 to TRBJ2-3; 9 bases map to TRBD2. Germline V gene data show CDR1 as DFQATT and CDR2 as SNEGSKA (reference sequence). J lost 1 base, V lost 4 bases, and 15 bases had no gene match. The CDR3 runs 18 residues. The CDR3 bases are TGCAGTGCTACCGTGAGGAATAGCGGGAGTTCGGGCACAGATACGCAGTATTTT. It translates to CSATVRNSGSSGTDTQYF.

In its sample, this clonotype was seen many times. The gene calls are TRBV7-9 and TRBJ2-1, with D unclear. CDR3 length equals 12 residues. Germline V gene data show CDR1 as SEHNR and CDR2 as FQNEAQ (reference sequence). V lost 5 bases and J lost 12, with 14 bases in between. The CDR3: CASSPDRAPQFF. In DNA form, the CDR3 reads TGTGCCAGCAGCCCCGACCGGGCCCCGCAGTTCTTC.

This clonotype was counted ten times or more. CDR3 nucleotides: TGTGCCAGCAGCTTAGAACTAGCGGGAGCCGGCGGGGAGCTGTTTTTT. Residues: CASSLELAGAGGELFF. The chain has TRBV11-3 and TRBJ2-2, with TRBD2 identical over 11 bases. CDR1 is SGHNT and CDR2 is YENEEA in the germline V gene. The CDR3 extends over 16 amino acids. Losses at the gene ends were 0 bases for V and 7 bases for J; bases not matched to a gene: 4.

This clonotype has a count of ten or more. V is TRBV20-1 and J is TRBJ2-7; D not resolved. Germline V gene lookup returns CDR1 DFQATT and CDR2 SNEGSKA (reference sequence). The CDR3 loop spans 11 amino acids. Deletions cut 6 bases from V and 5 bases from J, with 11 bases between. CDR3 nucleotides: TGCAGTGCCGCACTCCCCGACGAGCAGTACTTC. It encodes CSAALPDEQYF.

The J gene is TRBJ2-1, the V gene TRBV10-3; 11 bases fit TRBD2. V was clipped by 4 bases and J by 7 bases; unmatched bases: 18. Germline values: CDR1 ENHRY, CDR2 SYGVKD. The CDR3 sequence is 19 residues long. CDR3 in DNA: TGTGCCATCAGTGTTGGCAGGGGGGGACTAGCGGTATTTGAGAATGAGCAGTTCTTC. Residues: CAISVGRGGLAVFENEQFF.

Only a few counts were recorded for this clonotype. This chain links TRBV29-1 with TRBJ2-2; unclear D gene. With 7 bases removed from V and 3 bases from J, the gap between germline ends came to 6 bases. This CDR3 has 11 residues. Germline lookup yields CDR1 SQVTM and CDR2 ANQGSEA. The CDR3 DNA is TGCAGCGGCGAATACACCGGGGAGCTGTTTTTT. Amino acid sequence: CSGEYTGELFF.

This clonotype was recorded a few times. The genes are TRBV6-6 and TRBJ2-3; D unclear. V dropped 0 bases and J dropped 4 bases, with 8 bases sitting between them. From germline, CDR1 is MNHNY and CDR2 SVGAGI (reference sequence). This CDR3 is 14 amino acids long. Written as DNA, the CDR3 is TGTGCCAGCAGTTACTCTGGGTTACCAGATACGCAGTATTTT. This gives the protein CASSYSGLPDTQYF.

In its sample, this clonotype was seen many times. The rearrangement joins TRBV20-1 to TRBJ2-1; 11 positions agree with TRBD2. Trimming at V came to 5 bases and at J to 8 bases, leaving 8 bases not matched to a gene. There are 14 residues in the CDR3. Germline CDR1 reads DFQATT; CDR2 reads SNEGSKA (reference sequence). The CDR3 bases are TGCAGTGCTCGTACTAGCGGGAGTATGTATGAGCAGTTCTTC. As protein: CSARTSGSMYEQFF.

J is TRBJ2-1 and V is TRBV7-2, with a weak D call TRBD2 (6 bases). The germline V and J ends were trimmed by 6 bases and 10 bases, with 16 bases remaining between them. Germline CDR1 and CDR2: SGHTA and FQGNSA. The CDR3 length is 13 residues. The CDR3 protein is CASSNQITSEQFF. In nucleotides, the CDR3 is TGTGCCAGCAGTAATCAGATTACTAGCGAGCAGTTCTTC.

This clonotype was seen repeatedly, ten times or more. V is TRBV6-1 and J is TRBJ2-3, with TRBD2 matching over 12 bases. Germline V gene sequence: CDR1 MNHNS, CDR2 SASEGT. There are 15 residues in the CDR3. Unmatched junction bases numbered 4, after V lost 3 bases and J lost 6 bases. CDR3 sequence (DNA): TGTGCCAGCAGTGATCCTAGCGGGAGGGCCGATACGCAGTATTTT. Amino acid sequence: CASSDPSGRADTQYF.

The CDR3 nucleotides read TGTGCCACCAGCAGAGGGGCACTAGCGAACACCGGGGAGCTGTTTTTT. Translating gives CATSRGALANTGELFF. This rearrangement joins TRBV15 to TRBJ2-2; tentative D call: TRBD2 (5 bases). Germline CDR1 and CDR2: LNHNV and YYDKDF (reference sequence). The CDR3 spans 16 residues. The V gene lost 1 base and the J gene lost 0 bases, with 9 bases spanning the gap.

The chain links TRBV19 to TRBJ1-1, with 11 bases matching TRBD1. The germline CDR1 and CDR2 sequences are LNHDA and SQIVND (reference sequence). The CDR3 loop spans 14 amino acids. V was clipped by 4 bases and J by 6 bases; unmatched bases: 4. The CDR3: CASSTDRGLAEAFF. The CDR3 region has the DNA TGTGCCAGTAGTACGGACAGGGGGCTGGCTGAAGCTTTCTTT.

This clonotype was recorded at least ten times. The V gene is TRBV11-2, the J gene TRBJ2-7; TRBD2 matches 7 bases. V was pared by 2 bases and J by 4 bases, with 8 bases of the junction left unmatched. CDR1 SGHAT and CDR2 FQNNGV come from the germline V gene. This CDR3 comprises 15 residues. For the CDR3, the DNA is TGTGCCAGCAGCTTATTTGGGGGGGTGGTTTACGAGCAGTACTTC. As protein: CASSLFGGVVYEQYF.

In its sample, this clonotype was seen many times. The V and J genes are TRBV11-2 and TRBJ2-7, with 7 bases aligning to TRBD1. The ends lost 5 bases at V and 4 bases at J; junction bases unmatched: 5. Germline assignment: CDR1 SGHAT and CDR2 FQNNGV. There are 13 residues in the CDR3. Here the CDR3 DNA reads TGTGCCAGCAGCCGGGACAGAGAGTACGAGCAGTACTTC. Its translation: CASSRDREYEQYF.

This clonotype was observed many times. The V and J genes are TRBV9 and TRBJ1-1; D ambiguous. V lost 1 base to trimming and J lost 5 bases, with 12 bases between them. Germline assignment: CDR1 SGDLS and CDR2 YYNGEE. The CDR3 totals 14 residues. The CDR3 region has the DNA TGTGCCAGCAGCGTATCCCCTGAGAGAACTGAAGCTTTCTTT. Translated, it gives CASSVSPERTEAFF. Full variable domain (outside the CDR3, taken from reference TRBV9 and TRBJ1-1): DSGVTQTPKHLITATGQRVTLRCSPRSGDLSVYWYQQSLDQGLQFLIQYYNGEERAKGNILERFSAQQFPDLHSELNLSSLELGDSALYFCASSVSPERTEAFFGQGTRLTVV.

V and J are TRBV9 and TRBJ2-2; 7 bases fit TRBD1. This CDR3 has 16 residues. V gave up 3 bases and J gave up 4 bases; unmatched junction bases: 9. The V gene's germline CDR1 is SGDLS and CDR2 YYNGEE. CDR3 sequence (DNA): TGTGCCAGCAGCGCGTACAGGGGTTCTGGCACCGGGGAGCTGTTTTTT. Translating it yields CASSAYRGSGTGELFF. Supplemented by reference TRBV9 and TRBJ2-2, the full variable domain reads DSGVTQTPKHLITATGQRVTLRCSPRSGDLSVYWYQQSLDQGLQFLIQYYNGEERAKGNILERFSAQQFPDLHSELNLSSLELGDSALYFCASSAYRGSGTGELFFGEGSRLTVL.

This clonotype has ten or more counts. J is TRBJ1-2 and V is TRBV7-2; 8 nucleotides line up with TRBD1. V lost 0 bases, J lost 14 bases, and 8 bases stayed unmatched. The CDR3 spans 13 residues. Germline assignment: CDR1 SGHTA and CDR2 FQGNSA. CDR3 sequence: CASSLAPGQVVTF. The CDR3 coding sequence is TGTGCCAGCAGCTTAGCGCCGGGACAGGTGGTTACCTTC. Complete variable domain (other parts from reference TRBV7-2 and TRBJ1-2): GAGVSQSPSNKVTEKGKDVELRCDPISGHTALYWYRQSLGQGLEFLIYFQGNSAPDKSGLPSDRFSAERTGGSVSTLTIQRTQQEDSAVYLCASSLAPGQVVTFGSGTRLTVV.

This clonotype was seen ten or more times. V and J are TRBV20-1 and TRBJ1-1; unclear D gene. Between the trimmed V and J ends, which lost 5 bases and 6 bases, there was a span of 16 bases. Germline lookup yields CDR1 DFQATT and CDR2 SNEGSKA (reference sequence). The CDR3 loop spans 13 amino acids. The CDR3 nucleotides read TGCAGTGCTCTTAAGGGCAGCCCGTCTGAAGCTTTCTTT. Translated, it gives CSALKGSPSEAFF.

This clonotype was counted many times. The gene calls are TRBV20-1 and TRBJ1-1; D unclear. Trimming removed 1 base from V and 3 bases from J, with 9 bases in between. This CDR3 has 13 residues. Per germline, CDR1 DFQATT and CDR2 SNEGSKA (reference sequence). CDR3 sequence reads: CSARGVGDTEAFF. The CDR3 coding sequence is TGCAGTGCTAGAGGGGTGGGAGACACTGAAGCTTTCTTT.

This clonotype was counted many times. CDR3: CASSYSMSRTGYRSSYEQYF. CDR3 sequence (DNA): TGTGCCAGCAGTTACTCGATGTCGCGGACAGGGTATCGGAGCTCCTACGAGCAGTACTTC. This sequence joins TRBV6-2 or TRBV6-3 and TRBJ2-7; 8 positions match TRBD1. The CDR3 sequence is 20 residues long. V was clipped by 0 bases and J by 0 bases; unmatched bases: 16. Per the germline V gene, CDR1 is MNHEY and CDR2 is SVGEGT.

This clonotype showed up just a few times. The gene calls are TRBV29-1 and TRBJ2-2; 9 bases agree with TRBD1. The CDR3 is 15 residues long. The V segment lost 4 bases and the J segment 4 bases; nucleotides outside the gene matches: 7. CDR1 is SQVTM and CDR2 is ANQGSEA in the germline V gene. The CDR3 protein is CSVAGQGVGTGELFF. The CDR3 DNA reads as TGCAGCGTTGCGGGACAGGGCGTGGGCACCGGGGAGCTGTTTTTT.

In this sample, this clonotype turned up many times. The J gene is TRBJ1-5, the V gene TRBV6-1, with 7 bases lining up with TRBD1. In germline, CDR1 is MNHNS, CDR2 SASEGT. The CDR3 totals 18 residues. V shed 10 bases and J 0 bases; nucleotides not matched to a gene: 18. The CDR3 spells CATNSPGQNIYSNQPQHF. For the CDR3, the DNA is TGTGCCACCAACTCCCCGGGACAGAACATTTATAGCAATCAGCCCCAGCATTTT.

J is TRBJ1-2 and V is TRBV3-1, with D unclear. The CDR3 length is 13 residues. Trimming stripped 5 bases from V and 8 bases from J, with 15 bases between. The germline gives CDR1 LGHDT, CDR2 YNNKEL (reference sequence). The CDR3, as DNA: TGTGCCAGCAGCTCGGAGGGAGTAAAGGGCTACACCTTC. This sequence encodes CASSSEGVKGYTF.

This clonotype was picked up many times. The chain recombines TRBV6-2 or TRBV6-3 with TRBJ1-5; 7 bases fit TRBD1. The CDR3 is made up of 11 amino acids. Germline V CDR1 and CDR2: MNHEY, SVGEGT. J lost 14 bases, V lost 5 bases, and 6 bases had no gene match. CDR3 sequence: CASSRQGEEHF. The DNA for the CDR3 is TGTGCCAGCAGTCGACAGGGTGAAGAGCATTTT.

V gene TRBV2 combines with J gene TRBJ2-5, with TRBD2 matching 9 bases. Unmatched junction bases numbered 5, after V lost 6 bases and J lost 0 bases. CDR3 size: 15 residues. Germline loops: CDR1 SNHLY, CDR2 FYNNEI. The chain's CDR3 is CASSRGGGDQETQYF. DNA of the CDR3: TGTGCCAGCAGCCGCGGCGGGGGGGACCAAGAGACCCAGTACTTC.

The CDR3 region is CASSHYSGRTVSYNEQFF. DNA of the CDR3: TGTGCCAGCAGCCATTATAGCGGGAGGACTGTCTCCTACAATGAGCAGTTCTTC. This chain uses TRBV14 with TRBJ2-1, with 10 bases matching TRBD2. CDR1 and CDR2 (germline): SGHDN, FVKESK. CDR3 size: 18 residues. J lost 0 bases, V lost 3 bases, and 8 bases had no gene match. Variable domain in full (rest from reference TRBV14 and TRBJ2-1): EAGVTQFPSHSVIEKGQTVTLRCDPISGHDNLYWYRRVMGKEIKFLLHFVKESKQDESGMPNNRFLAERTGGTYSTLKVQPAELEDSGVYFCASSHYSGRTVSYNEQFFGPGTRLTVL.

This clonotype was seen many times. The chain uses TRBV30 and TRBJ1-1; D is possibly TRBD1 (5 bases). The CDR3 runs to 13 residues. The V end lost 3 bases, the J end lost 3 bases, and 11 bases lay between the germline ends. Germline V gives CDR1 GTSNPN, CDR2 SVGIG (reference sequence). This CDR3 reads CAWRGPADTEAFF. In DNA form, the CDR3 reads TGTGCCTGGAGGGGACCAGCCGACACTGAAGCTTTCTTT. The full variable domain, completed using reference TRBV30 and TRBJ1-1, is SQTIHQWPATLVQPVGSPLSLECTVEGTSNPNLYWYRQAAGRGLQLLFYSVGIGQISSEVPQNLSASRPQDRQFILSSKKLLLSDSGFYLCAWRGPADTEAFFGQGTRLTVV.